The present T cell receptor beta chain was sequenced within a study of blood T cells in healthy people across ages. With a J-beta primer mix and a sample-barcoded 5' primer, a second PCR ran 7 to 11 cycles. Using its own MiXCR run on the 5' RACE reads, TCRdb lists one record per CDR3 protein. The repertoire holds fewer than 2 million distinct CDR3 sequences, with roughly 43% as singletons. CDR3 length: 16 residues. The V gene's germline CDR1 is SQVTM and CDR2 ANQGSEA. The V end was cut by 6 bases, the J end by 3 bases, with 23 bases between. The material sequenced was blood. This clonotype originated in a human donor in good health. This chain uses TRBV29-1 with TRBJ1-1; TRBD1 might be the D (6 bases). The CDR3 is CSVPGGSGGPHTEAFF. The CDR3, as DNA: TGCAGCGTCCCAGGAGGATCGGGGGGGCCACACACTGAAGCTTTCTTT. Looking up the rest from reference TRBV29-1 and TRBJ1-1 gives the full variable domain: SAVISQKPSRDICQRGTSLTIQCQVDSQVTMMFWYRQQPGQSLTLIATANQGSEATYESGFVIDKFPISRPNLTFSTLTVSNMSPEDSSIYLCSVPGGSGGPHTEAFFGQGTRLTVV.